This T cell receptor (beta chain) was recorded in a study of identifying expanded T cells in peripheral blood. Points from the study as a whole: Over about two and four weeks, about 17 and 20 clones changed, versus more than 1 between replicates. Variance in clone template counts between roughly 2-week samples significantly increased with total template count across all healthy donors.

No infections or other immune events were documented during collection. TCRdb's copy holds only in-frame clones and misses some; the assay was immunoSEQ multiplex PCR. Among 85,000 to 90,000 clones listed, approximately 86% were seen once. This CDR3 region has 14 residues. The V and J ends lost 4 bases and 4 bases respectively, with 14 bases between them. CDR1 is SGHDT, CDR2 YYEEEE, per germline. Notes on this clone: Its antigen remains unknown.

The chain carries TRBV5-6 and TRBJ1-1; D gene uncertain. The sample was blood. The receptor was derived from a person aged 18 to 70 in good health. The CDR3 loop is CASSHRVIRTEAFF. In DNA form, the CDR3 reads TGTGCCAGCAGCCACCGGGTCATACGCACTGAAGCTTTCTTT. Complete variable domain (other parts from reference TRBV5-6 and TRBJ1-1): DAGVTQSPTHLIKTRGQQVTLRCSPKSGHDTVSWYQQALGQGPQFIFQYYEEEERQRGNFPDRFSGHQFPNYSSELNVNALLLGDSALYLCASSHRVIRTEAFFGQGTRLTVV.